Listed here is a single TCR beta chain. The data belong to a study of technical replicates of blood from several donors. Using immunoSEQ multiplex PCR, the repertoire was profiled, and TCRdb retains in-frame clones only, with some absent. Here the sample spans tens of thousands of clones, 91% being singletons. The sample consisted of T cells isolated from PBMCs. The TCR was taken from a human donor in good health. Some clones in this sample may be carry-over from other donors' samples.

The CDR3 DNA follows: TGTGCCAGCAGTTTAGTACTCCCGGGACTAGCGGGGTATTACAATGAGCAGTTCTTC. It is translated as CASSLVLPGLAGYYNEQFF. The chain couples TRBV28 to TRBJ2-1, with 13 bases matching TRBD2. From germline, CDR1 is MDHEN and CDR2 SYDVKM. V lost 2 bases to trimming and J lost 4 bases; unmatched junction nucleotides: 11. The CDR3 consists of 19 residues.